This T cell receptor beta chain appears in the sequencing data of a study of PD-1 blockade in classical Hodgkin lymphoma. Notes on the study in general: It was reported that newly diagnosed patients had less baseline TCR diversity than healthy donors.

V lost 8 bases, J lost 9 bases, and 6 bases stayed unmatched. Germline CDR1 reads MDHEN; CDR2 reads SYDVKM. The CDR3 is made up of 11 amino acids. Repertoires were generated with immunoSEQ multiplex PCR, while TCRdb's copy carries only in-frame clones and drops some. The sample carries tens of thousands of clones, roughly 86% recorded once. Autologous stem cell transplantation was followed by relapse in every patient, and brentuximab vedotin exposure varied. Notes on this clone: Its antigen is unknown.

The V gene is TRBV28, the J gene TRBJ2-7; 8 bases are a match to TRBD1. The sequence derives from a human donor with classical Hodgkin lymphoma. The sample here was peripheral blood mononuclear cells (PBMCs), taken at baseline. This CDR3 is CASSTGGRQYF. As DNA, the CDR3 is TGTGCCAGCTCCACAGGGGGGAGGCAGTACTTC.